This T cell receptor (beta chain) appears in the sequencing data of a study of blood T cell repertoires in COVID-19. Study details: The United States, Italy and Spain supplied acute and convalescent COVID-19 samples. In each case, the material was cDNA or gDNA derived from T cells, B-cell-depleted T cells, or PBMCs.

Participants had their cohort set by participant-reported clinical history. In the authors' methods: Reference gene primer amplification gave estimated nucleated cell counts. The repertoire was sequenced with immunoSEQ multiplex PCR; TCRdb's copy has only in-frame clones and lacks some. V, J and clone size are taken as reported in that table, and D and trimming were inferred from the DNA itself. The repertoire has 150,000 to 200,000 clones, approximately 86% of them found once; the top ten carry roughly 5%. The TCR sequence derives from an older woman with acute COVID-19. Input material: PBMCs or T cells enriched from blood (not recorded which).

In DNA form, the CDR3 reads TGTGCCAGCAGCCCTAGGGGGCAAGAGACCCAGTACTTC. Protein sequence: CASSPRGQETQYF. This chain joins TRBV5-4 and TRBJ2-5; possibly TRBD1 for D (6 bases). The CDR3 is 13 amino acids. The V gene's germline CDR1 is SGHNT and CDR2 YYREEE (reference sequence). V lost 4 bases to trimming and J lost 2 bases, with 9 bases between them.